The clone carrying this TCR beta chain occurred many times. Its cognate antigen is unknown. The data belong to a study of blood T cells in healthy people across ages. General observations from the study: Naive T cell percentage and TCR beta diversity correlated strongly.

With a J-beta primer mix and a sample-barcoded 5' primer, a second PCR ran about 7 to 11 cycles. One entry per CDR3 protein, called by TCRdb with MiXCR from the 5' RACE reads. The table includes about 640,000 distinct CDR3 sequences, roughly 30% detected once. Sequencing was carried out using blood. The source of this sequence is a woman at least 80 years old in good health.

The CDR3 coding sequence is TGTGCCAGCAGTGAATTGTTCGGGGTGGCCTACAATGAGCAGTTCTTC. It codes for CASSELFGVAYNEQFF. The chain links TRBV6-1 to TRBJ2-1, with TRBD2 as a possible D gene (5 bases). Germline CDR1 MNHNS, CDR2 SASEGT. The CDR3 runs 16 residues. The ends were cut back, 2 bases at V and 2 bases at J, with 13 bases in the middle.